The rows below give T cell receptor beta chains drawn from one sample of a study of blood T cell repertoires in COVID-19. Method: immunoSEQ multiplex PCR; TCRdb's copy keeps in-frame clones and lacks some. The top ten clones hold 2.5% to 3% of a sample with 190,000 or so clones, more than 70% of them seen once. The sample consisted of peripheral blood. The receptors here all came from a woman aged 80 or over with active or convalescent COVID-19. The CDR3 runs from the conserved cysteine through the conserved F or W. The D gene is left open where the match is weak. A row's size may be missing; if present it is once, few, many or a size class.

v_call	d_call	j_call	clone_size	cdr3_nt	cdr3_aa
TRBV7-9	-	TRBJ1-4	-	TGTGCCAGCAGCGTCCACGGGACTCTTAATGAAAAACTGTTTTTT	CASSVHGTLNEKLFF
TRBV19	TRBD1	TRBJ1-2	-	TGTGCCAGTAGTATCCAGGGGGCCAACTATGGCTACACCTTC	CASSIQGANYGYTF
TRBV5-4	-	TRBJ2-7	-	TGTGCCAGCAGCTTGGCGGGTTTGTACGAGCAGTACTTC	CASSLAGLYEQYF
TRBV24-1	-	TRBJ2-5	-	TGTGCCACCAGTGATTGGCCGAACGTGGAGACCCAGTACTTC	CATSDWPNVETQYF
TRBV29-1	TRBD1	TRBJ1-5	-	TGCAGCGTCGAAGACCCTCAGGGGGCTTTTCAGCCCCAGCATTTT	CSVEDPQGAFQPQHF
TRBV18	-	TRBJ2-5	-	TGTGCCAGCTCAGGCACAGGGCGCGGGGAGACCCAGTACTTC	CASSGTGRGETQYF
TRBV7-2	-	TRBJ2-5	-	TGTGCCAGCAGCCAGAGACTAGGCCTCCAAGAGACCCAGTACTTC	CASSQRLGLQETQYF
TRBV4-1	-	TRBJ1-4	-	TGCGCCAGCAGCCAAGATCCGTCAGGGTTGAGTGAAAAACTGTTTTTT	CASSQDPSGLSEKLFF
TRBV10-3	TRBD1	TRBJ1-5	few	TGTGCCATCAGTCCGGGACAGGCGGGTCAGCCCCAGCATTTT	CAISPGQAGQPQHF
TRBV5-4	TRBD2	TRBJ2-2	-	TGTGCCAGCAGCCTGGGATCTAGCGGGGGCCGCAACACCGGGGAGCTGTTTTTT	CASSLGSSGGRNTGELFF
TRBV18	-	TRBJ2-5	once	TGTGCCAGCTCACTTGCGGGGGCCCAAGAGACCCAGTACTTC	CASSLAGAQETQYF
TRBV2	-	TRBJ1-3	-	TGTGCCAGCAGTGAAGCCGAGACAATCAAATATTTT	CASSEAETIKYF
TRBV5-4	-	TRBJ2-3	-	TGTGCCAGCAGCCCGAATGGGGGGACGGGCCGAGATACGCAGTATTTT	CASSPNGGTGRDTQYF
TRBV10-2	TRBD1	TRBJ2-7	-	TGCGCCAGCAGTGTAGCGACCGGGACAGTCACCTACGAGCAGTACTTC	CASSVATGTVTYEQYF
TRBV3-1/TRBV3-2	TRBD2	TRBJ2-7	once	TGTGCCAGCAGCCCGACTAGCGGGGGCCGCAGCTCCTACGAGCAGTACTTC	CASSPTSGGRSSYEQYF
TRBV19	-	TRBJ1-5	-	TGTGCCAGTAGCCTTAAGCTCAATCAGCCCCAGCATTTT	CASSLKLNQPQHF
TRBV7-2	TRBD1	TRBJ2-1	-	TGTGCCAGCAGCCTTCAGACAGGGGGCGCGGGCAATGAGCAGTTCTTC	CASSLQTGGAGNEQFF
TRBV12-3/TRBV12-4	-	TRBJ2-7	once	TGTGCCAGCAGTAAGCCCCCCTACGAGCAGTACTTC	CASSKPPYEQYF
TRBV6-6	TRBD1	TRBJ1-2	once	TGTGCCAGCAGCAACAGGGGCGACTATGGCTACACCTTC	CASSNRGDYGYTF
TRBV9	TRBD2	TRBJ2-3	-	TGTGCCAGCAGCGACCGGGAGGGCACAGATACGCAGTATTTT	CASSDREGTDTQYF
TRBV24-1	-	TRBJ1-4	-	TGTGCCACCAGTGATTTTACAGGCTCTCGTAATGAAAAACTGTTTTTT	CATSDFTGSRNEKLFF
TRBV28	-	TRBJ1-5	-	TGTGCCAGCAGTTTAGCGGCAGGGGATAGCAATCAGCCCCAGCATTTT	CASSLAAGDSNQPQHF
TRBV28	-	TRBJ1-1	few	TGTGCCAGCAGGCTATATCAGGGGAAGGATGAAGCTTTCTTT	CASRLYQGKDEAFF
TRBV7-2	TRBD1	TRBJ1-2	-	TGTGCCAGCAGCTGGACTTGGACAGGGACAAGGGATGGCTACACCTTC	CASSWTWTGTRDGYTF
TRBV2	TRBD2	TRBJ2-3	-	TGTGCCAGCAGGCCGACTAGCGGGGCGACAGATACGCAGTATTTT	CASRPTSGATDTQYF
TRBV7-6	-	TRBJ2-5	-	TGTGCCAGCAGCTCCCCCTCGGGAGAGACCCAGTACTTC	CASSSPSGETQYF
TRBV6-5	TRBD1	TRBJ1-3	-	TGTGCCAGACGACAGGGGGAAGGAAACACCATATATTTT	CARRQGEGNTIYF
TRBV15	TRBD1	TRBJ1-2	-	TGTGCCACCAGCAGAAACAGGGGTGCCTATGGCTACACCTTC	CATSRNRGAYGYTF
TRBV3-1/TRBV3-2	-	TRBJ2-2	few	TGTGCCAGCAGCCAAGGCAGTTACGCGAACACCGGGGAGCTGTTTTTT	CASSQGSYANTGELFF
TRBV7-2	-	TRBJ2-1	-	TGTGCCAGCAGCTTATCTAGAGCTGAGCAGTTCTTC	CASSLSRAEQFF
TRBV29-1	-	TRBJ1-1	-	TGCAGCGTTAAGGGGAGGGGATCCACTGAAGCTTTCTTT	CSVKGRGSTEAFF